Below, 32 T cell receptor beta chains from the same sample are listed, as sequenced in a study of blood T cell repertoires in COVID-19. Sequencing was performed with immunoSEQ multiplex PCR; in TCRdb, only in-frame clones are kept and a portion is missing. Here the sample spans almost 350,000 clones, around nine tenths being singletons. Sequencing input: peripheral blood. These receptors came from a woman aged 55-69 years with COVID-19, enrolled during active disease.

V and J are TRBV5-1 and TRBJ1-6, with TRBD1 matching 9 bases. This CDR3 spans 16 amino acids. Germline assignment: CDR1 SGHRS and CDR2 YFSETQ. V dropped 3 bases and J dropped 9; count of bases not matched to a gene: 10. The CDR3 nucleotides read TGCGCCAGCAGCTCCTACCCGGGACAGGGTGGTTCACCCCTCCACTTT. Its protein product is CASSSYPGQGGSPLHF. The full variable domain, rest sourced from reference TRBV5-1 and TRBJ1-6, is KAGVTQTPRYLIKTRGQQVTLSCSPISGHRSVSWYQQTPGQGLQFLFEYFSETQRNKGNFPGRFSGRQFSNSRSEMNVSTLELGDSALYLCASSSYPGQGGSPLHFGNGTRLTVT.

The chain carries TRBV19 and TRBJ1-6, with D maybe TRBD1 (6 bases). CDR3 length: 13 residues. Germline CDR1 LNHDA, CDR2 SQIVND (reference sequence). V gave up 4 bases and J gave up 7 bases, with 8 bases separating them. DNA for the CDR3: TGTGCCAGTAGTACGCAGGGGAATTCACCCCTCCACTTT. Translation gives CASSTQGNSPLHF.

CDR3 in amino acids: CASSQGSGGGTEAFF. In DNA form, the CDR3 reads TGTGCCAGCAGCCAAGGTTCGGGGGGTGGGACTGAAGCTTTCTTT. The chain recombines TRBV4-2 with TRBJ1-1; weak D call: TRBD1 (5 bases). The CDR3 consists of 15 residues. Germline V gene lookup returns CDR1 LGHNA and CDR2 YNFKEQ. V was pared by 1 base and J by 5 bases, with 14 bases between.

The genes are TRBV6-1 and TRBJ1-2; the match to TRBD1 covers 8 bases. V trimming: 3 bases; J trimming: 4 bases; junction bases outside the gene matches: 4. The CDR3 has 14 residues. Germline lookup yields CDR1 MNHNS and CDR2 SASEGT. CDR3 nucleotide sequence: TGTGCCAGCAGTGAGACAGGGGTCATCTATGGCTACACCTTC. Residues: CASSETGVIYGYTF.

V is TRBV6-4 and J is TRBJ1-5; 7 nucleotides agree with TRBD1. Germline CDR1 reads MRHNA; CDR2 reads SNTAGT. CDR3 length: 15 residues. V shed 7 bases and J 4 bases; nucleotides not matched to a gene: 10. CDR3 nucleotides: TGTGCCAGCATTAGAACAGACAGGGTAAATCAGCCCCAGCATTTT. Translating gives CASIRTDRVNQPQHF.

The rearrangement joins TRBV5-4 to TRBJ2-3; D gene uncertain. The CDR3 totals 12 residues. CDR1 and CDR2 (germline): SGHNT, YYREEE (reference sequence). V lost 2 bases, J lost 3 bases, and 4 bases lay in between. The CDR3 protein is CASSFRTDTQYF. As DNA, the CDR3 is TGTGCCAGCAGCTTCAGGACAGATACGCAGTATTTT.

Notes on this clone: This sample also contains other DNA sequences that code for the same CDR3. The chain joins TRBV18 to TRBJ1-2; unclear D gene. The germline gives CDR1 KGHSH, CDR2 LQKENI. V shed 0 bases and J shed 4 bases, with 6 bases lying between them. CDR3 size: 13 residues. Here the CDR3 reads CASSPPGGYGYTF. CDR3 DNA sequence: TGTGCCAGCTCACCACCAGGAGGCTATGGCTACACCTTC.

Comments on this clone: The sample holds other DNA sequences that translate to the same CDR3. The rearrangement uses TRBV28 and TRBJ1-2; unclear D gene. The CDR3 consists of 13 residues. V was pared by 3 bases and J by 2 bases, with 7 bases between. CDR1 and CDR2 from the germline V gene are MDHEN and SYDVKM. This chain's CDR3 is CASSLSGNYGYTF. In DNA, the CDR3 is TGTGCCAGCAGTTTGTCGGGGAACTATGGCTACACCTTC.

The chain combines TRBV27 with TRBJ1-3; 10 positions agree with TRBD1. The CDR3 totals 19 residues. Trimming removed 1 base from V and 0 bases from J; junction bases left unmatched: 9. CDR1 is MNHEY, CDR2 SMNVEV, per germline (reference sequence). The CDR3 sequence is CASSLFTPGQGSSGNTIYF. The DNA for the CDR3 is TGTGCCAGCAGTTTATTCACCCCGGGACAGGGGTCCTCTGGAAACACCATATATTTT.

The chain employs TRBV4-2 and TRBJ1-2; 8 bases align to TRBD1. This CDR3 spans 15 amino acids. Germline trimming cut 4 bases from V and 4 bases from J; bases unmatched to any gene: 8. The germline CDR1 and CDR2 sequences are LGHNA and YNFKEQ. The CDR3 DNA reads as TGTGCCAGCAGCCTAGGACAGGGCCAGGCCTATGGCTACACCTTC. It specifies CASSLGQGQAYGYTF.

The chain carries TRBV6-5 and TRBJ1-4; 7 positions agree with TRBD1. Germline trimming cut 6 bases from V and 7 bases from J; bases unmatched to any gene: 8. This CDR3 comprises 14 residues. From germline, CDR1 is MNHEY and CDR2 SVGAGI. The DNA of the CDR3 is TGTGCCAGCAGCTGGACAGGTCGTTCTGAAAAACTGTTTTTT. Translation gives CASSWTGRSEKLFF.

This chain joins TRBV12-3 or TRBV12-4 and TRBJ1-1; no clear D gene. V was clipped by 2 bases and J by 5 bases, with 6 bases between them. The CDR3 length is 12 residues. In DNA, the CDR3 is TGTGCCAGCAGTTTAATCGGGACTGAAGCTTTCTTT. Translation: CASSLIGTEAFF.

This clone has only a few counts. The chain combines TRBV4-2 with TRBJ2-3, with 8 bases that match TRBD2. Germline V gene lookup returns CDR1 LGHNA and CDR2 YNFKEQ. The CDR3 runs to 16 residues. Trimming at V came to 1 base and at J to 1 base, leaving 4 bases not matched to a gene. CDR3 amino acids: CASSQGELAGTDTQYF. The CDR3 DNA sequence: TGTGCCAGCAGCCAAGGTGAACTAGCGGGCACAGATACGCAGTATTTT.

This chain connects TRBV29-1 to TRBJ2-7, with 9 positions matching TRBD1. The CDR3 runs to 14 residues. Germline CDR1 and CDR2: SQVTM and ANQGSEA. The trim removed 6 bases at V and 4 bases at J, leaving 10 bases unmatched. The CDR3 sequence: CSVRGQGSLYEQYF. The DNA of the CDR3 is TGCAGCGTCAGGGGACAGGGTAGTCTTTACGAGCAGTACTTC.

On this clone itself: Other DNA sequences in the sample encode the same CDR3. This sequence joins TRBV15 and TRBJ1-1; 7 nucleotides line up with TRBD1. The V and J ends lost 3 bases and 1 base, in that order; junction bases with no gene match: 2. Germline CDR1 reads LNHNV; CDR2 reads YYDKDF (reference sequence). The CDR3 covers 14 residues. This CDR3 is CATSRNRGNTEAFF. Here the CDR3 DNA reads TGTGCCACCAGCAGGAACAGGGGGAACACTGAAGCTTTCTTT. The variable domain in full, with the rest retrieved from reference TRBV15 and TRBJ1-1, is DAMVIQNPRYQVTQFGKPVTLSCSQTLNHNVMYWYQQKSSQAPKLLFHYYDKDFNNEADTPDNFQSRRPNTSFCFLDIRSPGLGDTAMYLCATSRNRGNTEAFFGQGTRLTVV.

This clone has only one observation. The V and J genes are TRBV19 and TRBJ1-2, with D perhaps matching TRBD1 (5 bases). The CDR3 has 13 residues. Per germline, CDR1 LNHDA and CDR2 SQIVND (reference sequence). V shed 7 bases and J shed 0 bases, with 9 bases lying between them. CDR3 sequence: CASKDNTNYGYTF. In DNA form, the CDR3 reads TGTGCCAGTAAGGACAATACTAACTATGGCTACACCTTC.

The rearrangement links TRBV3-1 (or the pseudogene TRBV3-2) to TRBJ1-1; D is possibly TRBD1 (6 bases). V was trimmed by 4 bases and J by 5 bases, leaving 11 bases between them. Germline V lookup: CDR1 LGHDT, CDR2 YNNKEL (reference sequence). The CDR3 loop spans 13 amino acids. The CDR3 protein is CASSLRGGTEAFF. CDR3 in DNA: TGTGCCAGCAGCCTAAGGGGGGGGACTGAAGCTTTCTTT.

This clone was seen once. V is TRBV5-1 and J is TRBJ1-4, with TRBD1 matching over 7 bases. This CDR3 is 17 amino acids long. J was trimmed by 4 bases and V by 1 base; bases with no gene match: 10. Germline V gene sequence: CDR1 SGHRS, CDR2 YFSETQ. The CDR3, as DNA: TGCGCCAGCAGCTTGAACCCGCTCGGGACAGATAATGAAAAACTGTTTTTT. Protein sequence: CASSLNPLGTDNEKLFF. The whole variable domain, filled in from reference TRBV5-1 and TRBJ1-4, reads KAGVTQTPRYLIKTRGQQVTLSCSPISGHRSVSWYQQTPGQGLQFLFEYFSETQRNKGNFPGRFSGRQFSNSRSEMNVSTLELGDSALYLCASSLNPLGTDNEKLFFGSGTQLSVL.

The chain combines TRBV18 with TRBJ1-1; D remains unclear. With 3 bases removed from V and 10 bases from J, the gap between germline ends came to 21 bases. CDR3 length: 15 residues. Germline V CDR1 and CDR2: KGHSH, LQKENI. The CDR3 is CASSPPEAYGFGAFF. In nucleotides, the CDR3 is TGTGCCAGCTCACCCCCCGAGGCTTACGGTTTTGGAGCTTTCTTT.

CDR3 DNA: TGTGCCAGCAGCCAGTCGGACAGGGTGTATGGCTACACCTTC. Translating gives CASSQSDRVYGYTF. This chain links TRBV3-1 (or the pseudogene TRBV3-2) with TRBJ1-2; TRBD1 matches at 8 bases. V shed 3 bases, J shed 5 bases, and the junction held 5 bases outside the gene matches. CDR1 is LGHDT, CDR2 YNNKEL, per germline (reference sequence). CDR3 length: 14 amino acids.

The chain employs TRBV7-2 and TRBJ1-2, with TRBD1 as a possible D gene (6 bases). The CDR3 length is 16 residues. The germline gives CDR1 SGHTA, CDR2 FQGNSA. With 5 bases removed from V and 8 bases from J, the gap between germline ends came to 24 bases. Here the CDR3 reads CASSTHLQGLNQGYTF. The CDR3 DNA follows: TGTGCCAGCAGCACCCACCTACAGGGTTTAAATCAGGGCTACACCTTC.

This clone is a singleton in its sample. The chain joins TRBV9 to TRBJ2-1, with 9 bases lining up with TRBD2. Per germline, CDR1 SGDLS and CDR2 YYNGEE. V trimming: 4 bases; J trimming: 7 bases; junction bases outside the gene matches: 9. This CDR3 spans 15 amino acids. The CDR3 loop reads CASSPQRGAGNEQFF. The CDR3 nucleotides read TGTGCCAGCAGCCCCCAGCGGGGGGCGGGAAATGAGCAGTTCTTC. The variable domain in full, completed from reference TRBV9 and TRBJ2-1, reads DSGVTQTPKHLITATGQRVTLRCSPRSGDLSVYWYQQSLDQGLQFLIQYYNGEERAKGNILERFSAQQFPDLHSELNLSSLELGDSALYFCASSPQRGAGNEQFFGPGTRLTVL.

V usage is TRBV6-5 and J usage is TRBJ2-2, with D possibly matching TRBD1 (6 bases). The CDR3 is 15 amino acids. Trimming shortened V by 7 bases and J by 0 bases, and 12 bases separated the two germline ends. CDR1 is MNHEY, CDR2 SVGAGI, per germline. The DNA for the CDR3 is TGTGCCAGCATCCCAAGACAGGCGAACACCGGGGAGCTGTTTTTT. The encoded protein is CASIPRQANTGELFF.

The chain couples TRBV12-5 to TRBJ2-7; 7 nucleotides match TRBD1. Germline assignment: CDR1 LGHNT and CDR2 FRNRAP. Trimming removed 5 bases from V and 0 bases from J; junction bases left unmatched: 7. The CDR3 sequence is 15 residues long. The DNA for the CDR3 is TGTGCTAGTGGTCTCCGGGACAGATTCTCCTACGAGCAGTACTTC. The encoded protein is CASGLRDRFSYEQYF.

The chain is built from TRBV2 and TRBJ1-2; D uncertain. Germline loops: CDR1 SNHLY, CDR2 FYNNEI. Between the trimmed V and J ends, which lost 6 bases and 4 bases, there was a span of 18 bases. The CDR3 is 15 amino acids. The CDR3 spells CASSVFEGAGYGYTF. CDR3 nucleotide sequence: TGTGCCAGCAGCGTCTTCGAGGGCGCGGGCTATGGCTACACCTTC.

This clone was detected once. The genes are TRBV7-8 and TRBJ1-2; D remains unclear. CDR1 is SGHVS and CDR2 is FQNEAQ in the germline V gene. V was shortened by 2 bases and J by 3 bases, with 13 bases between the two germline ends. The CDR3 is made up of 15 amino acids. The CDR3 here is CASSLSLPGDYGYTF. In DNA form, the CDR3 reads TGTGCCAGCAGCTTAAGCCTACCCGGGGACTATGGCTACACCTTC.

This chain connects TRBV9 to TRBJ2-3, with D possibly being TRBD2 (5 bases). The germline gives CDR1 SGDLS, CDR2 YYNGEE. The CDR3 consists of 16 residues. V was shortened by 4 bases and J by 0 bases, with 15 bases between the two germline ends. CDR3 sequence reads: CASSRLNRGSTDTQYF. The CDR3 DNA follows: TGTGCCAGCAGCCGCTTAAACCGGGGAAGCACAGATACGCAGTATTTT.

V and J are TRBV27 and TRBJ2-3; D call uncertain. Looked up from germline, CDR1 is MNHEY and CDR2 is SMNVEV (reference sequence). The length of the CDR3 is 17 residues. Trimming left V 5 bases short and J 0 bases short, with 18 bases between. CDR3 loop: CASSPLWLAASTDTQYF. The CDR3 nucleotides are TGTGCCAGCAGTCCCCTCTGGTTGGCTGCTAGCACAGATACGCAGTATTTT.

V gene TRBV7-6 combines with J gene TRBJ2-1; D is unclear. This CDR3 has 14 amino acids. V was trimmed by 3 bases and J by 2 bases, leaving 8 bases between them. The germline V gene encodes CDR1 SGHVS and CDR2 FNYEAQ. This CDR3 reads CASSFHGAYNEQFF. CDR3 bases: TGTGCCAGCAGCTTCCACGGTGCCTACAATGAGCAGTTCTTC.

The V call is TRBV2, the J call TRBJ1-2; the match to TRBD1 covers 7 bases. V dropped 5 bases and J dropped 1; count of bases not matched to a gene: 7. Germline V gene lookup returns CDR1 SNHLY and CDR2 FYNNEI. The CDR3 has 15 residues. CDR3 nucleotides: TGTGCCAGCAGTTTTACAGGGGAAGGTAACTATGGCTACACCTTC. As protein: CASSFTGEGNYGYTF.

V and J are TRBV5-6 and TRBJ1-4; weak D call: TRBD1 (5 bases). V dropped 0 bases and J dropped 6 bases, with 18 bases sitting between them. The CDR3 is made up of 17 amino acids. Germline CDR1 SGHDT, CDR2 YYEEEE. CDR3 sequence (DNA): TGTGCCAGCAGCTTGGCGGGGGAGCTTCGGTTCGATGAAAAACTGTTTTTT. Residues: CASSLAGELRFDEKLFF.

V usage is TRBV6-5 and J usage is TRBJ1-4; D is unresolved. Germline-derived CDR1 and CDR2 are MNHEY and SVGAGI. The CDR3 totals 13 residues. The ends were cut back, 0 bases at V and 7 bases at J, with 6 bases in the middle. The CDR3 loop is CASSYSRGEKLFF. The DNA for the CDR3 is TGTGCCAGCAGTTACTCGCGAGGTGAAAAACTGTTTTTT.